Listed here are 17 T cell receptor beta chains from one sample, sequenced in a study of response to subunit inactivated influenza vaccine. TCRdb used MiXCR to reprocess the RT-PCR reads, holding one entry per CDR3 protein. Of some 850,000 distinct CDR3 sequences listed, 18% were seen once; the top ten hold approximately 10%. Sample: PBMCs from blood, taken 5 days after vaccination. These receptors were obtained from a man over 45 who received an inactivated influenza vaccine.

This clonotype occurred a few times. V and J are TRBV11-2 and TRBJ2-3, with D possibly TRBD2 on 5 matching bases. CDR1 is SGHAT, CDR2 FQNNGV, per germline. The CDR3 sequence is 14 residues long. Trimming shortened V by 5 bases and J by 6 bases, and 15 bases separated the two germline ends. For the CDR3, the DNA is TGTGCCAGCAGCGCCGTAACTAGTGCCGATACGCAGTATTTT. Its translation: CASSAVTSADTQYF.

The rearrangement joins TRBV5-1 to TRBJ2-2; tentative D call: TRBD1 (6 bases). Germline CDR1 and CDR2: SGHRS and YFSETQ. The CDR3 loop spans 17 amino acids. The germline V and J ends were trimmed by 2 bases and 0 bases, with 14 bases remaining between them. Written as DNA, the CDR3 is TGCGCCAGCAGCTTAGCCGGGACACCTTCGAACACCGGGGAGCTGTTTTTT. Translated: CASSLAGTPSNTGELFF.

The V and J genes are TRBV9 and TRBJ2-3; possibly TRBD2 for D (5 bases). The CDR3 loop spans 15 amino acids. Trimming left V 4 bases short and J 6 bases short, with 18 bases between. Germline lookup yields CDR1 SGDLS and CDR2 YYNGEE. The CDR3 spells CASSPTVSALDTQYF. CDR3 nucleotides: TGTGCCAGCAGCCCGACTGTTAGCGCTTTGGATACGCAGTATTTT.

There are a few counts of this clonotype. This sequence joins TRBV4-2 and TRBJ2-5; TRBD2 matches at 9 bases. CDR1 is LGHNA, CDR2 YNFKEQ, per germline. This CDR3 has 16 residues. Trimming removed 1 base from V and 2 bases from J; junction bases left unmatched: 5. The CDR3 DNA reads TGTGCCAGCAGCCAAGGGCAAGCGGGGGGACAAGAGACCCAGTACTTC. This codes for CASSQGQAGGQETQYF.

This clonotype was picked up a small number of times. V and J are TRBV13 and TRBJ2-7; D unclear. Looked up from germline, CDR1 is PRHDT and CDR2 is FYEKMQ (reference sequence). This CDR3 is built from 18 residues. Trimming left V 0 bases short and J 1 base short, with 19 bases between. CDR3 loop: CASSLGLRSFMGSYEQYF. The CDR3 coding sequence is TGTGCCAGCAGCTTAGGCCTAAGGAGCTTTATGGGTTCCTACGAGCAGTACTTC.

This clonotype has just a few counts. The chain couples TRBV6-5 to TRBJ2-7; maybe TRBD1 (5 bases). V gave up 0 bases and J gave up 2 bases, with 14 bases separating them. Germline V gene sequence: CDR1 MNHEY, CDR2 SVGAGI. The CDR3 is 16 residues long. CDR3 bases: TGTGCCAGCAGTTACTCGATTACCAGGGCCGCCTACGAGCAGTACTTC. Encoded protein: CASSYSITRAAYEQYF.

This clonotype has just a few counts. The chain uses TRBV19 and TRBJ2-1; D is unresolved. The CDR3 length is 14 residues. Germline V lookup: CDR1 LNHDA, CDR2 SQIVND (reference sequence). Trimming took 4 bases from V and 3 from J, leaving 10 bases between them. The CDR3 spells CASSSPGFYNEQFF. CDR3 nucleotide sequence: TGTGCCAGTAGTAGCCCAGGTTTCTACAATGAGCAGTTCTTC. The full variable domain, with the rest looked up from reference TRBV19 and TRBJ2-1, is DGGITQSPKYLFRKEGQNVTLSCEQNLNHDAMYWYRQDPGQGLRLIYYSQIVNDFQKGDIAEGYSVSREKKESFPLTVTSAQKNPTAFYLCASSSPGFYNEQFFGPGTRLTVL.

This sequence joins TRBV24-1 and TRBJ2-2; D remains unclear. Per the germline V gene, CDR1 is KGHDR and CDR2 is SFDVKD. The CDR3 is 15 residues long. The V end lost 5 bases, the J end lost 0 bases, and 9 bases lay between the germline ends. CDR3 sequence: CATSVSVANTGELFF. The CDR3 DNA reads as TGTGCCACCAGTGTCTCAGTCGCGAACACCGGGGAGCTGTTTTTT.

This clonotype has only a few counts. The rearrangement links TRBV20-1 to TRBJ2-1; D not resolved. Trimming took off 0 bases at V and 4 bases at J, with 10 bases between the two ends. Germline values: CDR1 DFQATT, CDR2 SNEGSKA (reference sequence). The CDR3 is made up of 14 amino acids. The CDR3 loop is CSARDHRRYNEQFF. The CDR3 DNA follows: TGCAGTGCTAGAGATCATCGGCGGTACAATGAGCAGTTCTTC.

This clonotype appeared a few times. The chain uses TRBV7-2 and TRBJ1-2; perhaps TRBD1 as D (5 bases). The CDR3 is made up of 11 amino acids. V lost 8 bases and J 2 bases, leaving 6 bases between the germline ends. Per germline, CDR1 SGHTA and CDR2 FQGNSA. In nucleotides, the CDR3 is TGTGCCAGCGGGGACAACTATGGCTACACCTTC. Translated, it gives CASGDNYGYTF.

The chain joins TRBV7-9 to TRBJ2-7, with 8 bases matching TRBD2. The CDR3 length is 13 residues. Germline CDR1 SEHNR, CDR2 FQNEAQ (reference sequence). The J segment lost 7 bases and the V segment lost 6 bases, leaving 8 bases of the junction unmatched. The CDR3 region has the DNA TGTGCCAGCAGTTCCGGGACTAGGAGGGAGCAGTACTTC. It specifies CASSSGTRREQYF.

This clonotype was found a few times. This chain links TRBV10-2 with TRBJ1-5, with D possibly TRBD1 on 5 matching bases. Germline CDR1 and CDR2: WSHSY and SAAADI. Trimming stripped 10 bases from V and 6 bases from J, with 19 bases between. CDR3 length: 14 residues. The CDR3: CATSGEGEGQPQHF. CDR3 in DNA: TGCGCCACCTCGGGGGAAGGGGAGGGTCAGCCCCAGCATTTT.

The table lists this clonotype with many counts. The rearrangement links TRBV29-1 to TRBJ2-1; the D gene is possibly TRBD2 (5 bases). Germline CDR1 SQVTM, CDR2 ANQGSEA. The CDR3 extends over 14 amino acids. Trimming stripped 6 bases from V and 0 bases from J, with 12 bases between. In DNA, the CDR3 is TGCAGCGTGCGGACGGGAAGCTCCTACAATGAGCAGTTCTTC. Translated, it gives CSVRTGSSYNEQFF.

This clonotype was recorded at least ten times. The rearrangement links TRBV12-3 or TRBV12-4 to TRBJ1-2; D might be TRBD1 (5 bases). The CDR3 has 14 residues. Trimming removed 3 bases from V and 8 bases from J, with 16 bases in between. CDR3 bases: TGTGCCAGCAGTTTGAAGGGGCTGAGGGGAGGCTACACCTTC. Its protein product is CASSLKGLRGGYTF.

This chain joins TRBV6-5 and TRBJ2-2; D unresolved. Germline V gene sequence: CDR1 MNHEY, CDR2 SVGAGI. The ends were cut back, 0 bases at V and 6 bases at J, with 8 bases in the middle. CDR3 length equals 14 residues. The chain's CDR3 is CASSYSGLSGELFF. The CDR3 DNA reads TGTGCCAGCAGTTACTCGGGCTTGTCCGGGGAGCTGTTTTTT.

The rearrangement joins TRBV20-1 to TRBJ2-2; D gene ambiguous. The CDR3 is 11 amino acids. V shed 6 bases and J shed 6 bases, with 8 bases lying between them. The V gene's germline CDR1 is DFQATT and CDR2 SNEGSKA (reference sequence). This CDR3 reads CSAPRAGELFF. The CDR3 DNA sequence: TGCAGTGCCCCCCGAGCCGGGGAGCTGTTTTTT.

This clonotype was recorded many times. The rearrangement uses TRBV20-1 and TRBJ2-1, with TRBD2 matching over 10 bases. J gave up 3 bases and V 1 base, and 3 bases lay outside the gene matches. The V gene's germline CDR1 is DFQATT and CDR2 SNEGSKA (reference sequence). This CDR3 contains 15 residues. The CDR3 DNA reads TGCAGTGCTAGAGGAGCGGGAGGGGTCTACAATGAGCAGTTCTTC. Its protein is CSARGAGGVYNEQFF.